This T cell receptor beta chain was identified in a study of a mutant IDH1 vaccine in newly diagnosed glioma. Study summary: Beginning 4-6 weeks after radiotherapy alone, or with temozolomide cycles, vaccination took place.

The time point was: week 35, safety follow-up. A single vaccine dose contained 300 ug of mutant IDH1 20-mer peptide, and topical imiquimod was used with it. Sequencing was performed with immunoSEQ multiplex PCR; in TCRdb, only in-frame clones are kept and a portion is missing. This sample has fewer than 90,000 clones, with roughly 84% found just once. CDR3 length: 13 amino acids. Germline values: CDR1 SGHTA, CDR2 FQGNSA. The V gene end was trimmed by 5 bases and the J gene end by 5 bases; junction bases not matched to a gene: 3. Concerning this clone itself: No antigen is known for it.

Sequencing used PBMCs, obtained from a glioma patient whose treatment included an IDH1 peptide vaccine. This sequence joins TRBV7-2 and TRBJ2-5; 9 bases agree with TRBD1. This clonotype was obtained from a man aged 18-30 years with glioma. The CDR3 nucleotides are TGTGCCAGCAGCCGACAGGGGGGTGAGACCCAGTACTTC. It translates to CASSRQGGETQYF.